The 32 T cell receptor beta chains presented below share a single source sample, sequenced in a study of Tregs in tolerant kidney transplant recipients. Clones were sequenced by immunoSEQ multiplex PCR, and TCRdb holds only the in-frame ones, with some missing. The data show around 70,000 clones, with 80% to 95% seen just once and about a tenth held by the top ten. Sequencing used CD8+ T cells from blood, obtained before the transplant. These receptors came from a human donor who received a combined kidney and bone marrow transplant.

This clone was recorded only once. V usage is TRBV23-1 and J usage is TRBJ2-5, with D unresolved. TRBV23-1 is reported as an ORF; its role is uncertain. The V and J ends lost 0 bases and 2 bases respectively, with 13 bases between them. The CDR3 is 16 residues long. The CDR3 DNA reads TGCGCCAGCAGTCAATCTTTGCGGTCCGAGCAAGAGACCCAGTACTTC. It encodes CASSQSLRSEQETQYF.

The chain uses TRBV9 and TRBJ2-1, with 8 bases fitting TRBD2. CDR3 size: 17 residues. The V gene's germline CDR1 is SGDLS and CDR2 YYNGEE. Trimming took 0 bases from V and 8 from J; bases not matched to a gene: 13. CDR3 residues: CASSVAMGWTSNDEQFF. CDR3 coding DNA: TGTGCCAGCAGCGTAGCTATGGGGTGGACTAGCAACGATGAGCAGTTCTTC. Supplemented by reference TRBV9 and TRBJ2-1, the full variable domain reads DSGVTQTPKHLITATGQRVTLRCSPRSGDLSVYWYQQSLDQGLQFLIQYYNGEERAKGNILERFSAQQFPDLHSELNLSSLELGDSALYFCASSVAMGWTSNDEQFFGPGTRLTVL.

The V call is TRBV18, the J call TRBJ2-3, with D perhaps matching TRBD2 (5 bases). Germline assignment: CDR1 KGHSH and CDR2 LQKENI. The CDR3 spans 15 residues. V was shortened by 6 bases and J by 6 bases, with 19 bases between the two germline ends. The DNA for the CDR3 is TGTGCCAGCTCCGAAGTCGGAGGTCGGGGTGATACGCAGTATTTT. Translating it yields CASSEVGGRGDTQYF.

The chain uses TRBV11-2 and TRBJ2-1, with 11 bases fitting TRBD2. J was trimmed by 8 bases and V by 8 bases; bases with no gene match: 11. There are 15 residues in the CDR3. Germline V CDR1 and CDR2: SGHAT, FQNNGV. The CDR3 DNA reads TGTGCCAGCTTGGGACTAGCGGCTAGGTGGGATGAGCAGTTCTTC. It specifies CASLGLAARWDEQFF. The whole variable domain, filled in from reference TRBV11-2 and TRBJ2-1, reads EAGVAQSPRYKIIEKRQSVAFWCNPISGHATLYWYQQILGQGPKLLIQFQNNGVVDDSQLPKDRFSAERLKGVDSTLKIQPAKLEDSAVYLCASLGLAARWDEQFFGPGTRLTVL.

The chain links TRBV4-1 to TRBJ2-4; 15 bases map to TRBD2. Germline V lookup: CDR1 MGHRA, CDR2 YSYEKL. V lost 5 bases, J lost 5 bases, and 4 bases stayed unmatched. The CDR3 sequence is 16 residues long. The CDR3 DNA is TGCGCCAGCAGCTCACGGACTAGCGGGGGGGAAAACATTCAGTACTTC. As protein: CASSSRTSGGENIQYF.

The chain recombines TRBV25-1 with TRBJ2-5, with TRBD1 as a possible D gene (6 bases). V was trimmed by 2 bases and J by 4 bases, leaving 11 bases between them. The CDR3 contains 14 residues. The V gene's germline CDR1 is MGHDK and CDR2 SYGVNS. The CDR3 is CASSEHTGLETQYF. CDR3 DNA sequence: TGTGCCAGCAGTGAACACACAGGGCTAGAGACCCAGTACTTC.

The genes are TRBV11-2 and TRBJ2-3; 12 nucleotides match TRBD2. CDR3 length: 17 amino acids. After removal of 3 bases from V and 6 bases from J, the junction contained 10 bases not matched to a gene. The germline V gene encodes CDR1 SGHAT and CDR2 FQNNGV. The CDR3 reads CASSFGLAGNGIDTQYF. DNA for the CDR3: TGTGCCAGCAGCTTCGGACTAGCGGGGAACGGGATTGATACGCAGTATTTT. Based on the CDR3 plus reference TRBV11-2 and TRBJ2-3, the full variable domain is EAGVAQSPRYKIIEKRQSVAFWCNPISGHATLYWYQQILGQGPKLLIQFQNNGVVDDSQLPKDRFSAERLKGVDSTLKIQPAKLEDSAVYLCASSFGLAGNGIDTQYFGPGTRLTVL.

The CDR3 spells CASRAGVVNEQFF. The CDR3 coding sequence is TGTGCCAGTAGGGCAGGGGTGGTAAATGAGCAGTTCTTC. This chain connects TRBV19 to TRBJ2-1, with D possibly being TRBD1 (6 bases). There are 13 residues in the CDR3. V dropped 6 bases and J dropped 7 bases, with 13 bases sitting between them. Germline CDR1 reads LNHDA; CDR2 reads SQIVND (reference sequence).

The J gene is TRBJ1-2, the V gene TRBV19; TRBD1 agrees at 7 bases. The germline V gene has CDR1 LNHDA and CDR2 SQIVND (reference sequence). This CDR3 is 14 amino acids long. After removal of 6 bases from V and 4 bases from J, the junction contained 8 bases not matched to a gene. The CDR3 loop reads CASSLGTVSYGYTF. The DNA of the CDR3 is TGTGCCAGTAGCCTCGGGACAGTGTCCTATGGCTACACCTTC. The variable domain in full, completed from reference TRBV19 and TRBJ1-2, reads DGGITQSPKYLFRKEGQNVTLSCEQNLNHDAMYWYRQDPGQGLRLIYYSQIVNDFQKGDIAEGYSVSREKKESFPLTVTSAQKNPTAFYLCASSLGTVSYGYTFGSGTRLTVV.

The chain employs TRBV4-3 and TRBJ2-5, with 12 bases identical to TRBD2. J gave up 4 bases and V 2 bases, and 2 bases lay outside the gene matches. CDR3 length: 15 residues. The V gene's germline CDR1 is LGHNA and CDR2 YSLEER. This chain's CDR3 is CASSQLAGGPETQYF. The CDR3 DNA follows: TGCGCCAGCAGCCAACTAGCGGGGGGGCCAGAGACCCAGTACTTC.

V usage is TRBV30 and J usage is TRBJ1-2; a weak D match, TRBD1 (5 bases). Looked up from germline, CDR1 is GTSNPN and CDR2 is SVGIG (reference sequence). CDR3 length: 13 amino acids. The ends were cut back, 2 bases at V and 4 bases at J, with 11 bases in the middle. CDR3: CAWSRAGIYGYTF. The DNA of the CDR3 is TGTGCCTGGAGTAGGGCAGGGATCTATGGCTACACCTTC.

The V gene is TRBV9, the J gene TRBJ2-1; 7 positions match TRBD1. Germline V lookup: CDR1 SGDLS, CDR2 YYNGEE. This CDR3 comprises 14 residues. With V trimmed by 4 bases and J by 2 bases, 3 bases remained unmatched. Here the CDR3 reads CASSKGTAYNEQFF. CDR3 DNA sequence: TGTGCCAGCAGCAAAGGGACAGCCTACAATGAGCAGTTCTTC.

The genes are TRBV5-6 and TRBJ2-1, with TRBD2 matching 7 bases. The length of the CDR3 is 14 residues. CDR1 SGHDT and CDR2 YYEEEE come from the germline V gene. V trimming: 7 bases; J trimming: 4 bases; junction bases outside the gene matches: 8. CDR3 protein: CASWLGLSYNEQFF. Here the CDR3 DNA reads TGTGCCAGCTGGCTGGGACTATCTTACAATGAGCAGTTCTTC.

This chain's CDR3 is CASSVVTGYNTEAFF. The CDR3 DNA sequence: TGTGCCAGCAGCGTAGTGACAGGTTATAACACTGAAGCTTTCTTT. This chain connects TRBV9 to TRBJ1-1; D possibly corresponds to TRBD1 (6 bases). The CDR3 has 15 residues. V lost 0 bases and J lost 2, with 11 bases in between. The germline CDR1 and CDR2 sequences are SGDLS and YYNGEE.

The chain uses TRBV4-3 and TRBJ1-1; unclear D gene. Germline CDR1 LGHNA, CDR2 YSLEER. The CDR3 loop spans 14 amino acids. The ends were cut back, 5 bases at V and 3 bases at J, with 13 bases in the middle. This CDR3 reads CASSSGMRDTEAFF. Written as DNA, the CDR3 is TGCGCCAGCAGCTCCGGGATGAGGGACACTGAAGCTTTCTTT.

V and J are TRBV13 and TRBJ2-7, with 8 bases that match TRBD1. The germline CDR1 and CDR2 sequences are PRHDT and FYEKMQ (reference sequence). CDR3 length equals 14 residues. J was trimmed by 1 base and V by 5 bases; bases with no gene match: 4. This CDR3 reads CASSRTGGSYEQYF. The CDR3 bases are TGTGCCAGCAGCCGCACAGGGGGATCCTACGAGCAGTACTTC.

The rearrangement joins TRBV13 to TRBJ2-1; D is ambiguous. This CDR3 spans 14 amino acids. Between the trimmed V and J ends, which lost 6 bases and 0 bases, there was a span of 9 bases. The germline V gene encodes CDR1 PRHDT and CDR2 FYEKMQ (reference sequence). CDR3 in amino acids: CASRGASSYNEQFF. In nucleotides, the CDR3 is TGTGCCAGCAGGGGTGCTAGCTCCTACAATGAGCAGTTCTTC.

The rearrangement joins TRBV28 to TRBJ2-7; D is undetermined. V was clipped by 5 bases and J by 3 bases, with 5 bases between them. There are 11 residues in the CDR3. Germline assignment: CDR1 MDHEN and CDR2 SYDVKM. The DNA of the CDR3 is TGTGCCAGCAGTCCGGGCTACGAGCAGTACTTC. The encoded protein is CASSPGYEQYF.

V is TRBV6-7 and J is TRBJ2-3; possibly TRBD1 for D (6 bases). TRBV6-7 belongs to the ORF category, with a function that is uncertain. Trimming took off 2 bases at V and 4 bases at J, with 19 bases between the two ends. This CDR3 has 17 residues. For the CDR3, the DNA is TGTGCCAGCAGTTACGCATGGGACACTCCGCTTGCAGATACGCAGTATTTT. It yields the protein CASSYAWDTPLADTQYF.

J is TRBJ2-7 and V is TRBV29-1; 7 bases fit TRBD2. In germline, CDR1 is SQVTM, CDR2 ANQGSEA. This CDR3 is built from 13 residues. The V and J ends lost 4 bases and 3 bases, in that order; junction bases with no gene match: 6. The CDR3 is CSVGGGDHYEQYF. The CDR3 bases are TGCAGCGTTGGGGGGGGTGACCACTACGAGCAGTACTTC.

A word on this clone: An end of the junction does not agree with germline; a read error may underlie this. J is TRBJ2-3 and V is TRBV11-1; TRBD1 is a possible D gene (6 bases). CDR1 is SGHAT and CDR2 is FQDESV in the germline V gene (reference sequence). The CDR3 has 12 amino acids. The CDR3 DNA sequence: TGTGCCAGTCTGGACAGCACAGATACACAGTATTTT. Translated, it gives CASLDSTDTQYF.

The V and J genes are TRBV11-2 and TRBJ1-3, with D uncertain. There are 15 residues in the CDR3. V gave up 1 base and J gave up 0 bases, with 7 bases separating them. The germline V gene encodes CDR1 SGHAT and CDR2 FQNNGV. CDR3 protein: CASSLGPISGNTIYF. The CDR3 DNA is TGTGCCAGCAGCTTAGGGCCCATCTCTGGAAACACCATATATTTT.

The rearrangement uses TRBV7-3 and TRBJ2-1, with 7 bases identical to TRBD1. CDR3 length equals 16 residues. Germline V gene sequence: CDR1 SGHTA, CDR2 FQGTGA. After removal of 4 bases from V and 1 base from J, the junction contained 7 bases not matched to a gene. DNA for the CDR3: TGTGCCAGCAGCTCCCCCGCGACAGGGTCCTACAATGAGCAGTTCTTC. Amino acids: CASSSPATGSYNEQFF.

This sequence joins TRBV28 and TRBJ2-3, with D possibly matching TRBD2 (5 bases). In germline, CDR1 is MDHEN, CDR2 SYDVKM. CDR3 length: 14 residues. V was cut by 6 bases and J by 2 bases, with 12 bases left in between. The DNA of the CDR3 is TGTGCCAGCAGCCTACTAGACAACACAGATACGCAGTATTTT. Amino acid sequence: CASSLLDNTDTQYF.

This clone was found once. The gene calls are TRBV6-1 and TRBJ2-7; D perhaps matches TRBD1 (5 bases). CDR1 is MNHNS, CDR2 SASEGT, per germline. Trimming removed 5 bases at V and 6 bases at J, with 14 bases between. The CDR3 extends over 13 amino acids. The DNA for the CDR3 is TGTGCCAGCAGTTGGGGCCCCCAAGGCGAGCAGTACTTC. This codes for CASSWGPQGEQYF.

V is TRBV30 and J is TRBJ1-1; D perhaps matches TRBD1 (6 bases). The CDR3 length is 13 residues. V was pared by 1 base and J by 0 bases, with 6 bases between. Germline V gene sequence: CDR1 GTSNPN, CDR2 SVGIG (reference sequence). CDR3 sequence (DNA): TGTGCCTGGAGTGGGACAGTGAACACTGAAGCTTTCTTT. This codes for CAWSGTVNTEAFF.

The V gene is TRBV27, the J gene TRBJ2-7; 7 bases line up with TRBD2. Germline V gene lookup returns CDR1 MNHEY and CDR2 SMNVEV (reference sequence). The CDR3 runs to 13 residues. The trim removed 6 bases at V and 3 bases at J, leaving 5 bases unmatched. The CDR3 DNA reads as TGTGCCAGCAGCCGCCGGGACTACTACGAGCAGTACTTC. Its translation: CASSRRDYYEQYF.

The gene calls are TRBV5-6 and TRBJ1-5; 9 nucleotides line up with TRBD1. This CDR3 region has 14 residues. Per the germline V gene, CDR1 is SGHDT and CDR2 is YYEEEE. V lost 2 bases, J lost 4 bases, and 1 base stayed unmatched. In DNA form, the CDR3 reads TGTGCCAGCAGCTTCGGACAGGGGAATCAGCCCCAGCATTTT. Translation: CASSFGQGNQPQHF.

The CDR3 nucleotides read TGTGCCAGCAGTGAATATGGGGGGATCGACTATGGCTACACCTTC. The encoded protein is CASSEYGGIDYGYTF. The J gene is TRBJ1-2, the V gene TRBV2; D perhaps matches TRBD1 (5 bases). The CDR3 totals 15 residues. Germline V gives CDR1 SNHLY, CDR2 FYNNEI. V lost 2 bases and J 3 bases, leaving 13 bases between the germline ends.

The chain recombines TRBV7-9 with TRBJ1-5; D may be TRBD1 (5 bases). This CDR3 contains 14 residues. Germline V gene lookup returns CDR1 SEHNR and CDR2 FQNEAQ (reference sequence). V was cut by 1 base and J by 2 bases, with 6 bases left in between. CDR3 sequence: CASSLGGGNQPQHF. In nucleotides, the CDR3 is TGTGCCAGCAGCTTAGGGGGGGGCAATCAGCCCCAGCATTTT.

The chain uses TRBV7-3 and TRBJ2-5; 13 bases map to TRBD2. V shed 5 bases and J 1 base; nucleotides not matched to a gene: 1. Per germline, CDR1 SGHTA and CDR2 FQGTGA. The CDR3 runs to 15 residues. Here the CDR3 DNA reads TGTGCCAGCAGCACTAGCGGGGGGGTCCAAGAGACCCAGTACTTC. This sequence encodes CASSTSGGVQETQYF.

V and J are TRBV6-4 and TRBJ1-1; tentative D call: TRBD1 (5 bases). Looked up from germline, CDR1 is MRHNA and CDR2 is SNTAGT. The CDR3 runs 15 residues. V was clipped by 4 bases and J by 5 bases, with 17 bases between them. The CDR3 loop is CASSVYLGRGTEAFF. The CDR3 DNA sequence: TGTGCCAGCAGTGTCTACTTGGGGAGGGGAACTGAAGCTTTCTTT.